The clone carrying this T cell receptor (beta chain) was observed many times. Antigen specificity is unknown. The data were taken from a study of T-cell memory formation after mild COVID-19. Study findings and constraints: Contracting CD4+ clones were located mainly in CM and EM, and CD8+ clones in EMRA.

With constant-segment primers, 5'RACE yielded cDNA libraries of TCR alpha and TCR beta that carried sample barcodes and UMIs. MiXCR was run by TCRdb on the 5' RACE reads, yielding one entry per CDR3 protein. This sample has about 560,000 distinct CDR3 sequences, with around 17% found just once. The CDR3 loop spans 15 amino acids. Germline V gene data show CDR1 as SGHDT and CDR2 as YYEEEE. V was shortened by 4 bases and J by 1 base, with 13 bases between the two germline ends. The specimen sequenced was PBMCs or a T cell subset sorted from them (not recorded which). The chain is built from TRBV5-6 and TRBJ2-3, with D possibly TRBD2 on 6 matching bases. This TCR was recovered from an adult woman who had mild COVID-19 (a few samples of this study predate the infection). Cell type and time point are not known. The CDR3 loop reads CASSVVGRRTDTQYF. Written as DNA, the CDR3 is TGTGCCAGCAGCGTCGTTGGGAGGCGCACAGATACGCAGTATTTT.